This T cell receptor beta chain was retrieved from a study of blood T cell repertoires in COVID-19. The CDR3 sequence is 15 residues long. Trimming removed 4 bases at V and 8 bases at J, with 21 bases between. Looked up from germline, CDR1 is SGHNT and CDR2 is YYREEE (reference sequence). Produced via immunoSEQ multiplex PCR; TCRdb's table is partial and in-frame only. The repertoire holds under 250,000 clones, with roughly four fifths as singletons. The V gene is TRBV5-4, the J gene TRBJ1-2, with a possible D match to TRBD1 (5 bases). The source is a middle-aged woman with acute COVID-19. The sequencing sample was made of PBMCs or T cells enriched from blood (not recorded which). The CDR3 nucleotides are TGTGCCAGCAGCCAACGCCCGGGCAGGGTCTTCGGCTACACCTTC. This gives the protein CASSQRPGRVFGYTF.